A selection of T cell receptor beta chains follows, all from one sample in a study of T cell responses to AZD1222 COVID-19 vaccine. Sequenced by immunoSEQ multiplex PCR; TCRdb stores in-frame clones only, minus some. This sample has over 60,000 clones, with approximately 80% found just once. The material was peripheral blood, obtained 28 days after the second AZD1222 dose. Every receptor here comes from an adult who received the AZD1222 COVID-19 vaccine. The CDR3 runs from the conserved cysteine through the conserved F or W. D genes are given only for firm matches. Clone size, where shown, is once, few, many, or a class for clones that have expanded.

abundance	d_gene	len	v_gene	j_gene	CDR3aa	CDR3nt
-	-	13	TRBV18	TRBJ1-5	CASSPSQDQPQHF	TGTGCCAGCTCACCGAGCCAAGATCAGCCCCAGCATTTT
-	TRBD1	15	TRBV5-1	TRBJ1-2	CASSPDTGVDYGYTF	TGCGCCAGCAGCCCGGATACAGGGGTGGACTATGGCTACACCTTC
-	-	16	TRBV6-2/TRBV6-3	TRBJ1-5	CASSSRTREGNQPQHF	TGTGCCAGCAGTTCTCGGACACGGGAGGGTAATCAGCCCCAGCATTTT
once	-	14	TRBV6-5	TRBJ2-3	CASSRKDWSDTQYF	TGTGCCAGCAGCCGCAAAGACTGGTCAGATACGCAGTATTTT
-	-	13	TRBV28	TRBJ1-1	CASSRELNTEAFF	TGTGCCAGCTCTAGAGAACTAAACACTGAAGCTTTCTTT
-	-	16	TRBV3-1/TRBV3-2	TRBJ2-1	CASSQRGSGSYNEQFF	TGTGCCAGCAGCCAGAGGGGGAGCGGCTCCTACAATGAGCAGTTCTTC
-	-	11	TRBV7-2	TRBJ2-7	CASSGSYEQYF	TGTGCCAGCTCAGGCTCCTACGAGCAGTACTTC
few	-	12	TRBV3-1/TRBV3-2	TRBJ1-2	CASSRSDSGYTF	TGTGCCAGCAGCCGATCTGACAGCGGCTACACCTTC
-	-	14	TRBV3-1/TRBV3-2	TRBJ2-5	CASSQDDRVETQYF	TGTGCCAGCAGCCAAGATGATCGGGTAGAGACCCAGTACTTC
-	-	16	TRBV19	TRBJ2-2	CASQPGPRSGSGELFF	TGTGCCAGTCAGCCGGGACCGCGGTCCGGGAGCGGGGAGCTGTTTTTT
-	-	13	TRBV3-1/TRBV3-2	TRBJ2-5	CASSRIGAQTQYF	TGTGCCAGCAGTAGAATAGGGGCACAGACCCAGTACTTC
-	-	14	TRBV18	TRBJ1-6	CASSLGLYNSPLHF	TGTGCCAGCTCACTGGGACTTTATAATTCACCCCTCCACTTT
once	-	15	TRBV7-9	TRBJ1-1	CASSPPLGEAAEAFF	TGTGCCAGCAGCCCACCTTTAGGGGAGGCGGCTGAAGCTTTCTTT
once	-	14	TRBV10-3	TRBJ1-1	CAISEQGVFTEAFF	TGTGCCATCAGTGAGCAGGGAGTGTTTACTGAAGCTTTCTTT
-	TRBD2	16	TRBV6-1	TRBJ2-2	CASSQGLAGGPGELFF	TGTGCCAGCAGTCAAGGACTAGCGGGGGGGCCAGGGGAGCTGTTTTTT
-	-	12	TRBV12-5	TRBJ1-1	CASGQFSNEAFF	TGTGCTAGTGGCCAGTTTAGTAATGAAGCTTTCTTT
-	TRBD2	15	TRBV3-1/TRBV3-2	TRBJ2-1	CASRERGGRHNEQFF	TGTGCCAGCAGGGAGCGGGGGGGCCGGCACAATGAGCAGTTCTTC
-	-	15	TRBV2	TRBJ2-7	CASRGGQGSFYEQYF	TGTGCCAGCAGGGGAGGACAAGGCTCTTTCTACGAGCAGTACTTC
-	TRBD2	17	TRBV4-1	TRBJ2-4	CASSQDILAGGPIPQYF	TGCGCCAGCAGCCAAGATATACTAGCGGGGGGGCCGATCCCTCAGTACTTC
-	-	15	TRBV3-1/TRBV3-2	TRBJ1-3	CASSLTASSGNTIYF	TGTGCCAGCAGCCTCACTGCCTCCTCTGGAAACACCATATATTTT
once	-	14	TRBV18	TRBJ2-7	CASSPPGFAYEQYF	TGTGCCAGCTCACCACCGGGATTCGCCTACGAGCAGTACTTC
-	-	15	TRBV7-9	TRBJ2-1	CASSARPVYLGPQFF	TGTGCCAGCAGCGCCAGACCCGTTTACCTGGGCCCTCAGTTCTTC
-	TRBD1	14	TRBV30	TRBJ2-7	CACFRQGTEYEQYF	TGTGCCTGCTTTCGACAGGGGACGGAGTACGAGCAGTACTTC
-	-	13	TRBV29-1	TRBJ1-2	CSVWRAANYGYTF	TGCAGCGTTTGGAGGGCAGCTAACTATGGCTACACCTTC
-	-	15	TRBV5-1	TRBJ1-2	CASSLSGGADYGYTF	TGCGCCAGCAGCTTGTCGGGGGGCGCGGACTATGGCTACACCTTC
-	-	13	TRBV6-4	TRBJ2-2	CASSVENTGELFF	TGTGCCAGCAGTGTAGAAAACACCGGGGAGCTGTTTTTT
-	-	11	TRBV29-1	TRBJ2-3	CSACVSDTQYF	TGCAGCGCCTGCGTTTCAGATACGCAGTATTTT
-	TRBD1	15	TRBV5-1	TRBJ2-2	CASAITGENTGELFF	TGCGCCAGCGCCATTACAGGGGAGAACACCGGGGAGCTGTTTTTT
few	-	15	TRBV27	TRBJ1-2	CASSSQSGQTYGYTF	TGTGCCAGCAGTTCTCAGTCGGGGCAGACCTATGGCTACACCTTC
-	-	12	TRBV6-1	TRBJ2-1	CASSEEVLEQFF	TGTGCCAGCAGTGAAGAAGTTCTTGAGCAGTTCTTC
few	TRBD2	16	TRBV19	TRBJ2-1	CASSIGGLADYNEQFF	TGTGCCAGTAGTATAGGGGGACTAGCGGACTACAATGAGCAGTTCTTC
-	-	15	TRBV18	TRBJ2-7	CASSPPTRSGNEQYF	TGTGCCAGCTCACCACCGACGAGATCAGGCAACGAGCAGTACTTC
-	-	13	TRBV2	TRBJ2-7	CASSQASSYEQYF	TGTGCCAGCAGCCAGGCGAGCTCCTACGAGCAGTACTTC
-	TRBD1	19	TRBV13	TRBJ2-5	CASSLSGTGGRLVQETQYF	TGTGCCAGCAGCCTCTCCGGGACAGGGGGCCGGCTTGTACAAGAGACCCAGTACTTC
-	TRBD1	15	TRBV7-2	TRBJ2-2	CASSDRVTNTGELFF	TGTGCCAGCAGCGACAGGGTTACCAACACCGGGGAGCTGTTTTTT
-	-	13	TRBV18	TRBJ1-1	CASSETLNTEAFF	TGTGCCAGCTCGGAAACCCTGAACACTGAAGCTTTCTTT
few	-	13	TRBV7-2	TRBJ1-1	CASSFGRNTEAFF	TGTGCCAGCAGCTTTGGCCGGAACACTGAAGCTTTCTTT
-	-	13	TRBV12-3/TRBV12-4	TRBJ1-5	CASSTPGIEPQHF	TGTGCCAGCAGTACTCCGGGGATCGAGCCCCAGCATTTT
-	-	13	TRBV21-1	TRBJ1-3	CASSIDSGNTIYF	TGTGCCAGCAGCATCGACTCTGGAAACACCATATATTTT
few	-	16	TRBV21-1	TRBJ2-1	CASSKKEDRDPNEQFF	TGTGCCAGCAGCAAAAAGGAGGACAGGGATCCCAATGAGCAGTTCTTC
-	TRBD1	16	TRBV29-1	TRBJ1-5	CSVEGTGYDSNQPQHF	TGCAGCGTTGAGGGGACAGGCTATGATAGCAATCAGCCCCAGCATTTT